This T cell receptor (beta chain) stems from a study of response to subunit inactivated influenza vaccine. This CDR3 comprises 14 residues. The V end was cut by 7 bases, the J end by 0 bases, with 9 bases between. Germline values: CDR1 MRHNA, CDR2 SNTAGT. TCRdb re-called the RT-PCR reads with MiXCR, one entry per CDR3 protein. Among 450,000 to 600,000 distinct CDR3 sequences listed, 16% were seen once. On this clonotype: The antigen remains unidentified.

General study points: New T cells are recruited in small numbers by each seasonal influenza vaccination, according to the authors' suggestion.

The clonotype was recovered from a man aged 45-69 years who received an inactivated influenza vaccine. The specimen was CD4+ T cells sorted from PBMCs, collected approximately 25 months after vaccination. The V gene is TRBV6-4, the J gene TRBJ2-2; D is possibly TRBD1 (6 bases). In nucleotides, the CDR3 is TGTGCCAGCACTTACAGGGCGAACACCGGGGAGCTGTTTTTT. Its protein product is CASTYRANTGELFF.